This T cell receptor beta chain was recorded in a study of T cell responses to AZD1222 COVID-19 vaccine. TCRdb's table, derived via immunoSEQ multiplex PCR, lists solely in-frame clones and lacks some. The sample holds about 160,000 clones, 94% seen once. This CDR3 is built from 15 residues. Germline trimming cut 3 bases from V and 4 bases from J; bases unmatched to any gene: 4. The V gene's germline CDR1 is SGHAT and CDR2 FQDESV (reference sequence). The clonotype originates from an adult in good health. The source material was peripheral blood, sampled on day 0 of AZD1222 vaccination. The chain carries TRBV11-1 and TRBJ2-1; the match to TRBD2 covers 9 bases. DNA for the CDR3: TGTGCCAGCAGCTTGCGGGAGGGCCGATACAATGAGCAGTTCTTC. Protein: CASSLREGRYNEQFF.